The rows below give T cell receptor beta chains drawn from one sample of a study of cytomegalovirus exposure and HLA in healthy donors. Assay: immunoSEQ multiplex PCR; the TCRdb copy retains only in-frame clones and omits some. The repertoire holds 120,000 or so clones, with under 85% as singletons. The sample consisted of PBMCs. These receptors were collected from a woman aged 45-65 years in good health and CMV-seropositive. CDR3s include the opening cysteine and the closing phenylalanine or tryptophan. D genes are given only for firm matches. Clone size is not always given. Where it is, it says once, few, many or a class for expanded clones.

CDR3nt: TGCGCCAGCAGCGCCCTCCGACAGGGTGGCACTGAAGCTTTCTTT; CDR3aa: CASSALRQGGTEAFF; v_gene: TRBV5-1; len: 15; d_gene: TRBD1; abundance: -; j_gene: TRBJ1-1
CDR3nt: TGTGCCAGCAGCTCCAGGTTTCGAACTGAAGCTTTCTTT; CDR3aa: CASSSRFRTEAFF; v_gene: TRBV11-3; len: 13; d_gene: -; abundance: few; j_gene: TRBJ1-1
CDR3nt: TGTGCCAGCAGCTCGGACAGGGGGCTTTCACCCCTCCACTTT; CDR3aa: CASSSDRGLSPLHF; v_gene: TRBV6-1; len: 14; d_gene: TRBD1; abundance: -; j_gene: TRBJ1-6
CDR3nt: TGTGCCAGCAGTGGAGAACGGTATTCACCCCTCCACTTT; CDR3aa: CASSGERYSPLHF; v_gene: TRBV25-1; len: 13; d_gene: -; abundance: -; j_gene: TRBJ1-6
CDR3nt: TGTGCCATCAGGACACTGAACTATGGCTACACCTTC; CDR3aa: CAIRTLNYGYTF; v_gene: TRBV10-3; len: 12; d_gene: -; abundance: -; j_gene: TRBJ1-2
CDR3nt: TGTGCTAGTGGTTTGGTTACTACCGGGACAGCCTCGGGAGCTTTCTTT; CDR3aa: CASGLVTTGTASGAFF; v_gene: TRBV12-5; len: 16; d_gene: TRBD1; abundance: -; j_gene: TRBJ1-1
CDR3nt: TGTGCCTGGAGTGACCTGAGCTACGAGCAGTACTTC; CDR3aa: CAWSDLSYEQYF; v_gene: TRBV30; len: 12; d_gene: -; abundance: -; j_gene: TRBJ2-7
CDR3nt: TGCGCCAGCAGCTTGGCCGGGGGGGGCACCGGGGAGCTGTTTTTT; CDR3aa: CASSLAGGGTGELFF; v_gene: TRBV5-1; len: 15; d_gene: TRBD2; abundance: -; j_gene: TRBJ2-2
CDR3nt: TGTGCCAGTAGTATAGGGGCAGATTACGAGCAGTACTTC; CDR3aa: CASSIGADYEQYF; v_gene: TRBV19; len: 13; d_gene: -; abundance: -; j_gene: TRBJ2-7
CDR3nt: TGTGCCAGCAGGCTACAGGGGGGGATATACGAGCAGTACTTC; CDR3aa: CASRLQGGIYEQYF; v_gene: TRBV7-2; len: 14; d_gene: -; abundance: -; j_gene: TRBJ2-7
CDR3nt: TGTGCCAGCAGCGCGACCGGGACTAGCGGTAGCACAGATACGCAGTATTTT; CDR3aa: CASSATGTSGSTDTQYF; v_gene: TRBV7-2; len: 17; d_gene: TRBD2; abundance: once; j_gene: TRBJ2-3
CDR3nt: TGTGCCAGCAGCTTTGGACAGGGGCTTTATGGCTACACCTTC; CDR3aa: CASSFGQGLYGYTF; v_gene: TRBV7-2; len: 14; d_gene: TRBD1; abundance: -; j_gene: TRBJ1-2
CDR3nt: TGTGCCTGGAGTGTACGGTGGCGGGGGGCGAGCACAGATACGCAGTATTTT; CDR3aa: CAWSVRWRGASTDTQYF; v_gene: TRBV30; len: 17; d_gene: TRBD2; abundance: -; j_gene: TRBJ2-3
CDR3nt: TGTGCCAGCCAGGGTTTGGGAACTTGGACAGATACGCAGTATTTT; CDR3aa: CASQGLGTWTDTQYF; v_gene: TRBV18; len: 15; d_gene: -; abundance: -; j_gene: TRBJ2-3
CDR3nt: TGTGCCAGCAGCTTCGCGGGGGTAGCGGGAGATACGCAGTATTTT; CDR3aa: CASSFAGVAGDTQYF; v_gene: TRBV7-2; len: 15; d_gene: TRBD2; abundance: -; j_gene: TRBJ2-3
CDR3nt: TGTGCCAGCAACTTAGCGGGGGGGCATTCGGAGACCCAGTACTTC; CDR3aa: CASNLAGGHSETQYF; v_gene: TRBV2; len: 15; d_gene: TRBD2; abundance: -; j_gene: TRBJ2-5
CDR3nt: TGTGCCAGTAGCTCGACAGGGGAGTACCAAGAGACCCAGTACTTC; CDR3aa: CASSSTGEYQETQYF; v_gene: TRBV19; len: 15; d_gene: TRBD1; abundance: -; j_gene: TRBJ2-5
CDR3nt: TGCGCCAGCAGCCAAGAGGGCCATGACCGATTCTACGAGCAGTACTTC; CDR3aa: CASSQEGHDRFYEQYF; v_gene: TRBV4-1; len: 16; d_gene: -; abundance: -; j_gene: TRBJ2-7
CDR3nt: TGTGCCAGTAGTACACCGGAGACAGGGAAACCTGAAGCTTTCTTT; CDR3aa: CASSTPETGKPEAFF; v_gene: TRBV19; len: 15; d_gene: TRBD1; abundance: -; j_gene: TRBJ1-1
CDR3nt: TGCGCCAGCAGCGGCCAGGGGGCGACTAATGAAAAACTGTTTTTT; CDR3aa: CASSGQGATNEKLFF; v_gene: TRBV5-1; len: 15; d_gene: TRBD1; abundance: -; j_gene: TRBJ1-4
CDR3nt: TGCAGCACCACGACAGGGGTCACTGAAGCTTTCTTT; CDR3aa: CSTTTGVTEAFF; v_gene: TRBV29-1; len: 12; d_gene: TRBD1; abundance: -; j_gene: TRBJ1-1
CDR3nt: TGTGCCAGCAGACAACAGGGGTTAAGCTCCTACGAGCAGTACTTC; CDR3aa: CASRQQGLSSYEQYF; v_gene: TRBV6-4; len: 15; d_gene: TRBD1; abundance: once; j_gene: TRBJ2-7
CDR3nt: TGTGCCAGCAGTGACCCCTGGACAGGCACAGATACGCAGTATTTT; CDR3aa: CASSDPWTGTDTQYF; v_gene: TRBV25-1; len: 15; d_gene: -; abundance: -; j_gene: TRBJ2-3
CDR3nt: TGTTCCAGCAGCGCAGGTAACCAGCCCCAGCATTTT; CDR3aa: CSSSAGNQPQHF; v_gene: TRBV7-9; len: 12; d_gene: -; abundance: -; j_gene: TRBJ1-5
CDR3nt: TGTGCCAGCAGCGTAGGATTCGAGGGTGGGGGGGAGGCAGATACGCAGTATTTT; CDR3aa: CASSVGFEGGGEADTQYF; v_gene: TRBV9; len: 18; d_gene: TRBD2; abundance: -; j_gene: TRBJ2-3
CDR3nt: TGTGCCAGCAGCTATGCCGACAGGGGGGTATCGGCCCAGTACTTC; CDR3aa: CASSYADRGVSAQYF; v_gene: TRBV7-2; len: 15; d_gene: TRBD1; abundance: once; j_gene: TRBJ2-5
CDR3nt: TGCAGCGCCGGACTAGCGGGAACAGATACGCAGTATTTT; CDR3aa: CSAGLAGTDTQYF; v_gene: TRBV29-1; len: 13; d_gene: TRBD2; abundance: -; j_gene: TRBJ2-3
CDR3nt: TGTGCCACCAGCACCCGGGGTGGGGGCGAGACCCAGTACTTC; CDR3aa: CATSTRGGGETQYF; v_gene: TRBV15; len: 14; d_gene: -; abundance: -; j_gene: TRBJ2-5
CDR3nt: TGTGCCAGCAGCTTTGGAGATCCGGTAGCTTTCTTT; CDR3aa: CASSFGDPVAFF; v_gene: TRBV7-9; len: 12; d_gene: -; abundance: once; j_gene: TRBJ1-1
CDR3nt: TGCGCCAGCAGCATCGAGACAGGGAGAGGAAATTCACCCCTCCACTTT; CDR3aa: CASSIETGRGNSPLHF; v_gene: TRBV5-1; len: 16; d_gene: TRBD1; abundance: -; j_gene: TRBJ1-6
CDR3nt: TGTGCCAGCAGCGCGGTCCACTATGGCTACACCTTC; CDR3aa: CASSAVHYGYTF; v_gene: TRBV14; len: 12; d_gene: -; abundance: -; j_gene: TRBJ1-2
CDR3nt: TGTGCCAGCATGACTAGAACTAACACCGGGGAGCTGTTTTTT; CDR3aa: CASMTRTNTGELFF; v_gene: TRBV2; len: 14; d_gene: -; abundance: -; j_gene: TRBJ2-2
CDR3nt: TGTGCCAGCTGCCTCAGGGGGACCCAAGAGACCCAGTACTTC; CDR3aa: CASCLRGTQETQYF; v_gene: TRBV5-8; len: 14; d_gene: TRBD1; abundance: -; j_gene: TRBJ2-5
CDR3nt: TGTGCCAGCAGCTTGGCCTTGCGGGGGAAGGCAGATACGCAGTATTTT; CDR3aa: CASSLALRGKADTQYF; v_gene: TRBV5-4; len: 16; d_gene: TRBD2; abundance: -; j_gene: TRBJ2-3
CDR3nt: TGTGCCTGGGATCACAGGGGGAAGACTGAAGCTTTCTTT; CDR3aa: CAWDHRGKTEAFF; v_gene: TRBV30; len: 13; d_gene: TRBD1; abundance: -; j_gene: TRBJ1-1
CDR3nt: TGCAGTGGAACAGGGGATGGGAATGAAAAACTGTTTTTT; CDR3aa: CSGTGDGNEKLFF; v_gene: TRBV29-1; len: 13; d_gene: TRBD1; abundance: few; j_gene: TRBJ1-4
CDR3nt: TGTGCCAGCAGTTACTCGCCGGGGTGGACAGATACGCAGTATTTT; CDR3aa: CASSYSPGWTDTQYF; v_gene: TRBV6-5; len: 15; d_gene: -; abundance: -; j_gene: TRBJ2-3
CDR3nt: TGTGCCAGCAGCCTCCGAGCGGGAGAGGCCTACAATGAGCAGTTCTTC; CDR3aa: CASSLRAGEAYNEQFF; v_gene: TRBV4-2; len: 16; d_gene: TRBD2; abundance: -; j_gene: TRBJ2-1
CDR3nt: TGTGCCAGCAGTTACGGCAGCTATAATTCACCCCTCCACTTT; CDR3aa: CASSYGSYNSPLHF; v_gene: TRBV6-5; len: 14; d_gene: -; abundance: -; j_gene: TRBJ1-6
CDR3nt: TGTGCCAGCAGTGAGGGACTAGCGGGGGACAATGAGCAGTTCTTC; CDR3aa: CASSEGLAGDNEQFF; v_gene: TRBV6-1; len: 15; d_gene: TRBD2; abundance: -; j_gene: TRBJ2-1
CDR3nt: TGCGCCAGCTCTAAGACAATTGGGGAGGGCTACACCTTC; CDR3aa: CASSKTIGEGYTF; v_gene: TRBV10-2; len: 13; d_gene: -; abundance: -; j_gene: TRBJ1-2
CDR3nt: TGTGCCTGGAGGGGGGGTGCAGAGACCCAGTACTTC; CDR3aa: CAWRGGAETQYF; v_gene: TRBV30; len: 12; d_gene: -; abundance: -; j_gene: TRBJ2-5
CDR3nt: TGTGCCAGTAGTACCGGGGGTTGGGGAAATGAGCAGTTCTTC; CDR3aa: CASSTGGWGNEQFF; v_gene: TRBV19; len: 14; d_gene: -; abundance: -; j_gene: TRBJ2-1
CDR3nt: TGTGCCAGCAGTGAATTAATCAAGGAGGCCTCCTTT; CDR3aa: CASSELIKEASF; v_gene: TRBV6-1; len: 12; d_gene: -; abundance: -; j_gene: TRBJ1-1
CDR3nt: TGTGCCAGCAGCGTACGCGACAGGGGAGAAAAACTGTTTTTT; CDR3aa: CASSVRDRGEKLFF; v_gene: TRBV9; len: 14; d_gene: TRBD1; abundance: once; j_gene: TRBJ1-4
CDR3nt: TGTGCCAGCAGTTACGGACAGGGGTATCAGCCCCAGCATTTT; CDR3aa: CASSYGQGYQPQHF; v_gene: TRBV6-5; len: 14; d_gene: TRBD1; abundance: once; j_gene: TRBJ1-5
CDR3nt: TGTGCAAGTCGCTTACGGTGGGAGCAGTACTTC; CDR3aa: CASRLRWEQYF; v_gene: TRBV12-2; len: 11; d_gene: -; abundance: -; j_gene: TRBJ2-7
CDR3nt: TGTGCCTGGAGTGTTGCAGGTTATAACGAGCAGTACTTC; CDR3aa: CAWSVAGYNEQYF; v_gene: TRBV30; len: 13; d_gene: -; abundance: -; j_gene: TRBJ2-7
CDR3nt: TGCGCCAGCAGCCAAGTGCTAGCGGGGGACTACGAGCAGTACTTC; CDR3aa: CASSQVLAGDYEQYF; v_gene: TRBV4-1; len: 15; d_gene: TRBD2; abundance: -; j_gene: TRBJ2-7
CDR3nt: TGTGCCAGCAGTGCAGAAGGGACTAGCGGAGCCTCTTACAATGAGCAGTTCTTC; CDR3aa: CASSAEGTSGASYNEQFF; v_gene: TRBV2; len: 18; d_gene: TRBD2; abundance: -; j_gene: TRBJ2-1
CDR3nt: TGCGCCAGCAGCCCGAGCGAGGGGGCGCTTCCCTATGGCTACACCTTC; CDR3aa: CASSPSEGALPYGYTF; v_gene: TRBV4-1; len: 16; d_gene: TRBD1; abundance: once; j_gene: TRBJ1-2
CDR3nt: TGTGCCAGCTCACCTCCGAACCTATACGAGCAGTACTTC; CDR3aa: CASSPPNLYEQYF; v_gene: TRBV18; len: 13; d_gene: -; abundance: -; j_gene: TRBJ2-7
CDR3nt: TGTGCCAGCAGTGAAGCCGGGGGTAATCAGCCCCAGCATTTT; CDR3aa: CASSEAGGNQPQHF; v_gene: TRBV6-1; len: 14; d_gene: -; abundance: -; j_gene: TRBJ1-5
CDR3nt: TGTGCCAGCAGCCCAGTGGCAGATACGCAGTATTTT; CDR3aa: CASSPVADTQYF; v_gene: TRBV7-9; len: 12; d_gene: -; abundance: -; j_gene: TRBJ2-3
CDR3nt: TGTGCCAGCAGACTTAGCGGGGCGAGCAATGAGCAGTTCTTC; CDR3aa: CASRLSGASNEQFF; v_gene: TRBV7-2; len: 14; d_gene: TRBD2; abundance: few; j_gene: TRBJ2-1